Listed below are T cell receptor beta chains from one sample, sequenced in a study of beta chain features in type 1 diabetes. Sequencing was performed with immunoSEQ multiplex PCR; in TCRdb, only in-frame clones are kept and a portion is missing. The table shows 130,000 to 150,000 clones, with 9.2% occurring only once. Specimen: central memory CD4+ T cells from blood. All receptors derive from a man aged 18 to 29 in good health. The conserved cysteine and the conserved F or W are not part of the CDR3 here. Size is stated for part of the rows, as once, few or many counts, or as a class when the clone is expanded.

>few|TRBJ2-7|TRBV7-9
ASTTGTGDSEQY
>-|TRBJ2-3|TRBV2
ASIGLAGTPQY
>few|TRBJ2-3|TRBV29-1
SPVPAATDTQY
>few|TRBJ2-7|TRBV11-2
ASSPRTGAYEQY
>few|TRBJ2-7|TRBV5-4
ASSQGRDTGRLGEQY
>-|TRBJ1-1|TRBV25-1
ASSGERRRAF
>few|TRBJ2-6|TRBV2
ASAYSSGANVLT
>-|TRBJ1-6|TRBV6-5
ASSFQGQGYSPLH
>few|TRBJ1-6|TRBV2
ASSVISPSPLH
>-|TRBJ2-1|TRBV9
ASSSPGGAGNREQF
>few|TRBJ1-4|TRBV4-2
ASSLQGANEKLF
>-|TRBJ2-7|TRBV10-3
AISESQVTYEQY
>-|TRBJ1-4|TRBV4-3
ASTRTGGAGEKLF
>few|TRBJ2-5|TRBV5-1
ASSSGLAGVQETQY
>-|TRBJ2-7|TRBV4-3
ASSQVDAGSSYEQY
>few|TRBJ2-6|TRBV6-1
ASSLTGAGANVLT
>-|TRBJ2-7|TRBV7-6
ASSLGEGGEQY
>few|TRBJ2-6|TRBV5-5
ASSLRGGGANVLT
>-|TRBJ2-1|TRBV4-3
ASSRGGRDNEQF
>few|TRBJ1-1|TRBV5-1
ASSPHETGEAF
>-|TRBJ1-3|TRBV4-2
ASSRRENTIY
>few|TRBJ2-2|TRBV4-3
ASKSRTGGSGELF
>many|TRBJ2-1|TRBV10-3
AISVPGQGWNEQF
>few|TRBJ2-3|TRBV7-7
ASSIGSGTAADTQY
>-|TRBJ2-2|TRBV9
ASSTTSGLSTGELF
>few|TRBJ1-1|TRBV7-9
ASSAMGHSLMNTEAF
>many|TRBJ2-1|TRBV7-2
ASSRRSAGAGDEQF
>many|TRBJ2-5|TRBV30
AWSDQVQETQY
>-|TRBJ2-7|TRBV5-1
ASSLATDSYEQY
>few|TRBJ1-2|TRBV14
ASSPTGKYGYT
>many|TRBJ2-7|TRBV11-2
ASSLGWTAEQY
>-|TRBJ2-7|TRBV7-2
ASSLTDRGGYEQY
>-|TRBJ2-1|TRBV13
ASSLGGSSDEQF
>-|TRBJ2-7|TRBV19
ASSPRQGDSYEQY
>few|TRBJ2-7|TRBV30
AWTRGREQY
>-|TRBJ2-2|TRBV4-3
ASSHGGSTGELF
>few|TRBJ1-1|TRBV7-9
ASSRKSIGWDTEAF
>-|TRBJ2-1|TRBV7-2
ASRAGGQSYNEQF
>few|TRBJ2-5|TRBV2
ASMRDQETQY
>few|TRBJ1-4|TRBV9
ASSVAGDWSEKLF
>few|TRBJ2-5|TRBV11-2
ASSFQGEETQY
>-|TRBJ2-2|TRBV4-3
ASSHGTSGTGELF
>few|TRBJ2-7|TRBV18
ASSPALLNDEQY
>-|TRBJ2-5|TRBV7-6
ASSTGAQETQY
>-|TRBJ1-5|TRBV30
AWGVQGAFRDQPQH
>few|TRBJ2-2|TRBV2
ASFRDSNTGELF
>few|TRBJ2-3|TRBV6-5
ASSYGQGTDTQY
>few|TRBJ1-6|TRBV5-6
ASSLSGSPLH
>-|TRBJ2-3|TRBV11-2
ASSLRQGTTDTQY
>-|TRBJ2-1|TRBV5-1
ASSTGTSGGHEQF
>-|TRBJ2-5|TRBV5-5
ASSTKETQY